Below, 30 T cell receptor beta chains from the same sample are listed, as sequenced in a study of Graves' ophthalmopathy and Graves' hyperthyroidism. RNA transcripts provided the template for amplifying TCR beta CDR3 regions. The workflow started with a first-round RT-PCR run with HTBI primers and then moved on to a second-round multiplex PCR. From the multiplex PCR reads, TCRdb called clonotypes with MiXCR, one entry per CDR3 protein. This sample carries hundreds of thousands of distinct CDR3 sequences, around 20% of them seen once, and the ten largest clones take approximately 3%. Sequences were obtained from peripheral blood. The source of these receptors is a young woman with stable Graves' hyperthyroidism.

This clonotype has at least ten counts. J is TRBJ2-7 and V is TRBV10-3, with D possibly TRBD2 on 6 matching bases. With 0 bases removed from V and 6 bases from J, the gap between germline ends came to 9 bases. The CDR3 length is 13 residues. Germline lookup yields CDR1 ENHRY and CDR2 SYGVKD. The CDR3 is CAISESEGREQYF. The CDR3 DNA follows: TGTGCCATCAGTGAGTCGGAGGGACGCGAGCAGTACTTC.

This clonotype was seen at least ten times. This sequence joins TRBV30 and TRBJ2-7; 10 nucleotides agree with TRBD2. Germline values: CDR1 GTSNPN, CDR2 SVGIG (reference sequence). V shed 1 base and J 6 bases; nucleotides not matched to a gene: 6. The CDR3 totals 14 residues. CDR3 loop: CAWSGASGRLEQYF. Here the CDR3 DNA reads TGTGCCTGGAGTGGGGCTAGCGGGAGACTCGAGCAGTACTTC.

Many counts were recorded for this clonotype. V gene TRBV6-1 combines with J gene TRBJ1-3; 7 bases match TRBD1. With 5 bases clipped from V and 3 bases from J, the junction kept 7 bases outside the gene matches. Germline CDR1 and CDR2: MNHNS and SASEGT. There are 15 residues in the CDR3. Written as DNA, the CDR3 is TGTGCCAGCAGTAGCGACAGGGTCCGTGGAAACACCATATATTTT. This encodes CASSSDRVRGNTIYF.

In regard to this clonotype: A clone one base away is much larger, so this may be a read error. The chain recombines TRBV6-5 with TRBJ1-2; no definite D call. CDR3 size: 14 residues. Trimming cost V 2 bases and J 4 bases, with 11 bases left between them. In germline, CDR1 is MNHEY, CDR2 SVGAGI. The CDR3 region has the DNA TGTGCCAGCAGTTACAGGCGGCTGGTCTATGGCTACACCTTC. This gives the protein CASSYRRLVYGYTF.

This clonotype was detected many times. This chain uses TRBV11-2 with TRBJ2-5, with D uncertain. The germline V gene encodes CDR1 SGHAT and CDR2 FQNNGV. V lost 2 bases and J lost 0, with 10 bases in between. CDR3 length equals 15 residues. The CDR3 loop reads CASSLSWQYQETQYF. CDR3 nucleotides: TGTGCCAGCAGCTTAAGCTGGCAGTACCAAGAGACCCAGTACTTC.

This clonotype appeared many times. This chain connects TRBV10-2 to TRBJ2-2; TRBD2 matches 8 bases. With V trimmed by 7 bases and J by 6 bases, 10 bases remained unmatched. The V gene's germline CDR1 is WSHSY and CDR2 SAAADI. The length of the CDR3 is 15 residues. The CDR3 here is CASKILAAGAGELFF. CDR3 in DNA: TGCGCCAGCAAGATACTAGCGGCAGGCGCCGGGGAGCTGTTTTTT.

This clonotype occurred many times. The chain combines TRBV25-1 with TRBJ2-5; D remains ambiguous. The CDR3 length is 16 residues. V was trimmed by 2 bases and J by 3 bases, leaving 16 bases between them. Germline V gene sequence: CDR1 MGHDK, CDR2 SYGVNS. DNA of the CDR3: TGTGCCAGCAGTGAACAAAAAAGGCAGCAAGAAGAGACCCAGTACTTC. Translated, it gives CASSEQKRQQEETQYF.

At least ten counts were recorded for this clonotype. The rearrangement links TRBV19 to TRBJ1-1; D possibly corresponds to TRBD1 (6 bases). Germline V gives CDR1 LNHDA, CDR2 SQIVND (reference sequence). V was clipped by 2 bases and J by 1 base, with 11 bases between them. The CDR3 spans 15 residues. This CDR3 is CASSIWGLGNTEAFF. The DNA of the CDR3 is TGTGCCAGTAGTATATGGGGGCTCGGGAACACTGAAGCTTTCTTT.

This clonotype came up many times. The chain combines TRBV15 with TRBJ2-5; D possibly corresponds to TRBD2 (6 bases). The CDR3 totals 15 residues. Germline-derived CDR1 and CDR2 are LNHNV and YYDKDF (reference sequence). The V and J ends lost 0 bases and 4 bases respectively, with 12 bases between them. CDR3 bases: TGTGCCACCAGCAGAGACACTGGGACTCCAGAGACCCAGTACTTC. Translation gives CATSRDTGTPETQYF.

This clonotype occurred once. The rearrangement links TRBV7-2 to TRBJ2-5, with D perhaps assigned TRBD1 or TRBD2 (5 bases each). CDR3 length: 15 residues. V was cut by 5 bases and J by 5 bases, with 18 bases left in between. Germline V gene lookup returns CDR1 SGHTA and CDR2 FQGNSA. The CDR3 protein is CASSPTTGTRETQYF. The CDR3 coding sequence is TGTGCCAGCAGCCCGACCACCGGGACCAGGGAGACCCAGTACTTC.

This rearrangement joins TRBV28 to TRBJ2-5; no clear D. This CDR3 spans 14 amino acids. Germline lookup yields CDR1 MDHEN and CDR2 SYDVKM. V was trimmed by 2 bases and J by 5 bases, leaving 12 bases between them. Here the CDR3 DNA reads TGTGCCAGCAGTTTAGGTCGGAGAGTGGAGACCCAGTACTTC. Translating gives CASSLGRRVETQYF. Looking up the rest from reference TRBV28 and TRBJ2-5 gives the full variable domain: DVKVTQSSRYLVKRTGEKVFLECVQDMDHENMFWYRQDPGLGLRLIYFSYDVKMKEKGDIPEGYSVSREKKERFSLILESASTNQTSMYLCASSLGRRVETQYFGPGTRLLVL.

At least ten counts were recorded for this clonotype. This chain uses TRBV7-3 with TRBJ2-4; TRBD2 is a possible D gene (6 bases). Germline CDR1 reads SGHTA; CDR2 reads FQGTGA. Trimming took 5 bases from V and 0 from J, leaving 23 bases between them. The CDR3 covers 19 residues. The CDR3 spells CASSRDWASAYLAKNIQYF. CDR3 bases: TGTGCCAGCAGCCGCGATTGGGCTAGCGCTTATTTAGCCAAAAACATTCAGTACTTC.

This clonotype was counted at least ten times. The V gene is TRBV29-1, the J gene TRBJ2-7; the match to TRBD2 covers 8 bases. The CDR3 spans 14 residues. V gave up 4 bases and J gave up 5 bases; unmatched junction bases: 10. Germline-derived CDR1 and CDR2 are SQVTM and ANQGSEA. The CDR3 sequence: CSVVTSGSNHEQYF. CDR3 nucleotides: TGCAGCGTTGTAACAAGCGGGAGTAACCACGAGCAGTACTTC.

This clonotype was seen more than once but under ten times. The chain carries TRBV9 and TRBJ1-1; 8 bases map to TRBD1. Germline V gives CDR1 SGDLS, CDR2 YYNGEE. CDR3 length: 16 amino acids. After removal of 4 bases from V and 2 bases from J, the junction contained 10 bases not matched to a gene. In nucleotides, the CDR3 is TGTGCCAGCAGCCTCTCTCAGGGGGCTCTTAACACTGAAGCTTTCTTT. Its protein is CASSLSQGALNTEAFF.

The chain joins TRBV6-1 to TRBJ2-7; 7 bases match TRBD1. The CDR3 runs 11 residues. V lost 6 bases to trimming and J lost 7 bases; unmatched junction nucleotides: 3. Germline CDR1 reads MNHNS; CDR2 reads SASEGT. Written as DNA, the CDR3 is TGTGCCAGCAGCGGACAGGAAGAGCAGTACTTC. This gives the protein CASSGQEEQYF.

V gene TRBV12-3 or TRBV12-4 combines with J gene TRBJ2-1; the match to TRBD1 covers 7 bases. J gave up 1 base and V 7 bases, and 7 bases lay outside the gene matches. This CDR3 contains 15 residues. The CDR3, as DNA: TGTGCCAGCAATAGGGGGCAGGGGTCCTACAATGAGCAGTTCTTC. Its protein product is CASNRGQGSYNEQFF.

The table lists this clonotype with a few counts. The V and J genes are TRBV3-1 and TRBJ2-6; D unclear. CDR1 and CDR2 from the germline V gene are LGHDT and YNNKEL (reference sequence). The CDR3 runs 13 residues. Deletions cut 7 bases from V and 0 bases from J, with 4 bases between. CDR3 nucleotides: TGTGCCAGCACCACCTCTGGGGCCAACGTCCTGACTTTC. Its translation: CASTTSGANVLTF. Based on the CDR3 plus reference TRBV3-1 and TRBJ2-6, the full variable domain is DTAVSQTPKYLVTQMGNDKSIKCEQNLGHDTMYWYKQDSKKFLKIMFSYNNKELIINETVPNRFSPKSPDKAHLNLHINSLELGDSAVYFCASTTSGANVLTFGAGSRLTVL.

The chain couples TRBV20-1 to TRBJ1-6; 10 bases map to TRBD1. CDR1 is DFQATT, CDR2 SNEGSKA, per germline (reference sequence). There are 16 residues in the CDR3. V lost 0 bases to trimming and J lost 10 bases; unmatched junction nucleotides: 9. The CDR3 sequence: CSARDGGRDRGSPLHF. The CDR3 DNA is TGCAGTGCTAGAGATGGGGGGCGGGACAGGGGATCACCCCTCCACTTT.

This clonotype was observed a handful of times. V gene TRBV28 combines with J gene TRBJ1-2; 7 bases are shared with TRBD1. CDR1 and CDR2 from the germline V gene are MDHEN and SYDVKM. Trimming removed 8 bases from V and 4 bases from J; junction bases left unmatched: 25. The CDR3 sequence is 19 residues long. In nucleotides, the CDR3 is TGTGCCAGCGGCCCAAACAGGGGTTACCCTATGAAGCGGGTCTATGGCTACACCTTC. Translated, it gives CASGPNRGYPMKRVYGYTF.

This clonotype was picked up many times. V usage is TRBV28 and J usage is TRBJ2-7; D might be TRBD2 (6 bases). Deletions cut 2 bases from V and 2 bases from J, with 10 bases between. CDR3 length: 14 residues. Germline assignment: CDR1 MDHEN and CDR2 SYDVKM. CDR3 coding DNA: TGTGCCAGCAGTTTAGGGACTGACCCCTACGAGCAGTACTTC. Amino acid sequence: CASSLGTDPYEQYF.

Remarks on this clonotype: Since a much larger clone is just one base distant, this may be a read error. The chain joins TRBV5-1 to TRBJ2-5; D gene uncertain. The better agreement between TRBJ2-4 and the DNA end casts doubt on the J call. The CDR3 spans 13 residues. Germline CDR1 SGHRS, CDR2 YFSETQ. The CDR3 spells CASTKGPGGIQYF. DNA for the CDR3: TGCGCCAGCACCAAAGGGCCTGGCGGCATTCAGTACTTC.

This clonotype was recorded at least ten times. The V gene is TRBV10-3, the J gene TRBJ1-1; D is unclear. This CDR3 region has 18 residues. CDR1 and CDR2 (germline): ENHRY, SYGVKD. Trimming removed 0 bases from V and 0 bases from J, with 17 bases in between. The DNA of the CDR3 is TGTGCCATCAGTGAGTCGGGTGTTATTGACGGGCTGAACACTGAAGCTTTCTTT. Amino acid sequence: CAISESGVIDGLNTEAFF.

The chain has TRBV7-8 and TRBJ2-2, with 8 positions matching TRBD2. This CDR3 has 17 residues. V lost 1 base, J lost 1 base, and 5 bases stayed unmatched. Germline-derived CDR1 and CDR2 are SGHVS and FQNEAQ. Here the CDR3 DNA reads TGTGCCAGCAGCTTAGGACCCACTAGCGGGAACACCGGGGAGCTGTTTTTT. Protein sequence: CASSLGPTSGNTGELFF.

The chain links TRBV19 to TRBJ1-1; 9 nucleotides agree with TRBD1. The CDR3 runs 15 residues. V was pared by 4 bases and J by 5 bases, with 8 bases of the junction left unmatched. Germline CDR1 LNHDA, CDR2 SQIVND (reference sequence). This chain's CDR3 is CASSTTTGGRTEAFF. The CDR3 coding sequence is TGTGCCAGTAGTACGACAACAGGGGGCCGAACTGAAGCTTTCTTT.

The V gene is TRBV6-2 or TRBV6-3, the J gene TRBJ1-1, with D hard to call. The germline V and J ends were trimmed by 6 bases and 0 bases, with 20 bases remaining between them. This CDR3 is 17 amino acids long. From germline, CDR1 is MNHEY and CDR2 SVGEGT. CDR3 region: CASSRSAVGILNTEAFF. In nucleotides, the CDR3 is TGTGCCAGCAGCCGTAGTGCGGTTGGGATCCTGAACACTGAAGCTTTCTTT.

The chain has TRBV5-1 and TRBJ1-1; 7 bases align to TRBD1. Germline trimming cut 4 bases from V and 0 bases from J; bases unmatched to any gene: 9. Germline V gives CDR1 SGHRS, CDR2 YFSETQ. CDR3 size: 16 residues. Here the CDR3 reads CASSGWDSIMNTEAFF. The CDR3 nucleotides read TGCGCCAGCAGCGGATGGGACAGCATTATGAACACTGAAGCTTTCTTT.

This clonotype was picked up many times. This chain uses TRBV27 with TRBJ1-2, with D perhaps matching TRBD1 (5 bases). Germline CDR1 is MNHEY and CDR2 is SMNVEV (reference sequence). The CDR3 length is 13 residues. V shed 2 bases and J shed 8 bases, with 12 bases lying between them. CDR3 amino acids: CASSLSRVGGYTF. For the CDR3, the DNA is TGTGCCAGCAGTTTAAGCAGGGTAGGAGGCTACACCTTC.

The chain couples TRBV6-2 or TRBV6-3 to TRBJ2-7, with TRBD2 matching 14 bases. Germline V gives CDR1 MNHEY, CDR2 SVGEGT. The CDR3 length is 16 residues. The J segment lost 2 bases and the V segment lost 6 bases, leaving 6 bases of the junction unmatched. CDR3 sequence reads: CASSGTSGRWAYEQYF. CDR3 DNA sequence: TGTGCCAGCAGCGGGACTAGCGGGAGATGGGCCTACGAGCAGTACTTC.

V and J are TRBV6-1 and TRBJ2-7; 10 bases are a match to TRBD2. The CDR3 length is 13 residues. Losses at the gene ends were 6 bases for V and 6 bases for J; bases not matched to a gene: 5. The germline V gene has CDR1 MNHNS and CDR2 SASEGT. The CDR3 sequence: CASRSGRAFEQYF. CDR3 nucleotide sequence: TGTGCCAGCAGGAGCGGGAGGGCCTTCGAGCAGTACTTC.

V is TRBV6-2 or TRBV6-3 and J is TRBJ2-7; D is possibly TRBD1 or TRBD2 (5 bases each). The CDR3 sequence is 15 residues long. V lost 6 bases and J 2 bases, leaving 17 bases between the germline ends. Germline CDR1 and CDR2: MNHEY and SVGEGT. CDR3 sequence (DNA): TGTGCCAGCAGCCCACCTCGAGGGGTGACCTACGAGCAGTACTTC. Residues: CASSPPRGVTYEQYF.